Below are 20 T cell receptor beta chains sequenced from a single sample in a study of shared clonotypes between healthy human individuals. Assay: immunoSEQ multiplex PCR; the TCRdb copy retains only in-frame clones and omits some. The data contain millions of clones, more than 85% of them seen just once; the ten biggest clones take up 0.39%. Source material: naive CD4+ T cells from PBMCs. The subset here: CD45RA+ positively selected. The receptors shown here come from a man aged 18 to 29 in good health. Some clones in this sample may be carry-over from other donors' samples.

This clone was seen a single time. The J gene is TRBJ2-5, the V gene TRBV5-1, with D maybe TRBD1 (6 bases). CDR1 and CDR2 (germline): SGHRS, YFSETQ. V shed 6 bases and J shed 2 bases, with 17 bases lying between them. CDR3 length: 15 amino acids. The CDR3 is CASTKQGGDQETQYF. DNA for the CDR3: TGCGCCAGCACAAAACAGGGCGGCGATCAAGAGACCCAGTACTTC.

The rearrangement links TRBV9 to TRBJ2-1; the match to TRBD2 covers 13 bases. The germline V gene has CDR1 SGDLS and CDR2 YYNGEE. The length of the CDR3 is 20 residues. V trimming: 2 bases; J trimming: 7 bases; junction bases outside the gene matches: 18. The CDR3 reads CASSVSGTSGAAGFQNEQFF. DNA of the CDR3: TGTGCCAGCAGCGTTTCCGGGACTAGCGGGGCAGCTGGTTTTCAGAATGAGCAGTTCTTC.

This chain connects TRBV30 to TRBJ2-7, with D tentatively TRBD2 (5 bases). V gave up 8 bases and J gave up 7 bases, with 24 bases separating them. This CDR3 region has 14 residues. CDR1 and CDR2 (germline): GTSNPN, SVGIG (reference sequence). The CDR3 loop reads CAGQRGRPGGEQYF. In DNA, the CDR3 is TGTGCCGGGCAGCGTGGCAGGCCCGGAGGAGAGCAGTACTTC.

V and J are TRBV18 and TRBJ1-6; 7 nucleotides agree with TRBD1. Germline values: CDR1 KGHSH, CDR2 LQKENI. This CDR3 contains 13 residues. Unmatched junction bases numbered 8, after V lost 5 bases and J lost 13 bases. The CDR3 bases are TGTGCCAGCTCAGACAGGGTTGGGCCTCCCCTCCACTTT. It is translated as CASSDRVGPPLHF.

The V call is TRBV7-3, the J call TRBJ2-1; the match to TRBD1 covers 7 bases. This CDR3 has 14 residues. V gave up 4 bases and J gave up 7 bases; unmatched junction bases: 7. The germline gives CDR1 SGHTA, CDR2 FQGTGA. The CDR3 nucleotides read TGTGCCAGCAGCTCTGGCAGGGGGAGAAATGAGCAGTTCTTC. Its protein is CASSSGRGRNEQFF.

The table lists this clone with a count of one. Additional DNA sequences in this sample encode the identical CDR3. The chain carries TRBV5-1 and TRBJ2-2; 9 bases fit TRBD1. J gave up 5 bases and V 0 bases, and 2 bases lay outside the gene matches. The CDR3 is 15 amino acids. Germline V gives CDR1 SGHRS, CDR2 YFSETQ. The CDR3 DNA follows: TGCGCCAGCAGCTTGGGGACAGGGGTGACCGGGGAGCTGTTTTTT. Residues: CASSLGTGVTGELFF.

About this clone itself: The identical CDR3 is also encoded by other nucleotide sequences in the sample. The V gene is TRBV27, the J gene TRBJ2-3, with unresolved D. V lost 6 bases and J 3 bases, leaving 7 bases between the germline ends. Germline CDR1 and CDR2: MNHEY and SMNVEV (reference sequence). The CDR3 sequence is 12 residues long. The CDR3: CASSPNTDTQYF. The CDR3, as DNA: TGTGCCAGCAGCCCAAATACAGATACGCAGTATTTT.

On this clone: The sample contains more than one DNA sequence encoding this CDR3. V and J are TRBV15 and TRBJ2-5; D unclear. Trimming stripped 1 base from V and 3 bases from J, with 3 bases between. The CDR3 has 12 amino acids. Germline assignment: CDR1 LNHNV and CDR2 YYDKDF (reference sequence). The CDR3 DNA reads as TGTGCCACCAGCAGAGTGAAAGAGACCCAGTACTTC. The encoded protein is CATSRVKETQYF.

The V and J genes are TRBV6-1 and TRBJ2-7; perhaps D is TRBD1 or TRBD2 (5 bases each). Per the germline V gene, CDR1 is MNHNS and CDR2 is SASEGT. V was shortened by 0 bases and J by 2 bases, with 8 bases between the two germline ends. The CDR3 is 14 residues long. The DNA for the CDR3 is TGTGCCAGCAGTGAAGCAGGGGACCCCTACGAGCAGTACTTC. It codes for CASSEAGDPYEQYF.

The J gene is TRBJ1-1, the V gene TRBV7-9; TRBD1 matches at 10 bases. Germline V CDR1 and CDR2: SEHNR, FQNEAQ (reference sequence). The CDR3 has 15 amino acids. V shed 5 bases, J shed 3 bases, and the junction held 6 bases outside the gene matches. The CDR3 DNA sequence: TGTGCCAGCAGCGTAGGACAGGGGGATTACACTGAAGCTTTCTTT. Residues: CASSVGQGDYTEAFF.

The rearrangement uses TRBV11-3 and TRBJ2-7, with 13 bases that match TRBD2. The junction had 8 bases not matched to a gene; V was cut back by 5 bases and J by 7 bases. Germline V gives CDR1 SGHNT, CDR2 YENEEA. CDR3 length: 15 amino acids. The CDR3 DNA reads as TGTGCCAGCAGCCAACTAGCGGGAGGGCCGGGGGAGCAGTACTTC. The encoded protein is CASSQLAGGPGEQYF.

The table lists this clone with a count of one. Other DNA sequences from this sample encode an identical CDR3 as well. The chain uses TRBV18 and TRBJ1-3, with D unresolved. Germline CDR1 and CDR2: KGHSH and LQKENI. The ends were cut back, 0 bases at V and 1 base at J, with 7 bases in the middle. The CDR3 spans 15 residues. The CDR3 DNA reads TGTGCCAGCTCACCACCATCGGGTTCTGGAAACACCATATATTTT. Its protein is CASSPPSGSGNTIYF.

A single count supports this clone. The rearrangement joins TRBV6-5 to TRBJ1-4, with D unresolved. The germline V gene encodes CDR1 MNHEY and CDR2 SVGAGI. Between the trimmed V and J ends, which lost 6 bases and 8 bases, there was a span of 16 bases. The CDR3 is 14 residues long. The CDR3 region is CASSAAGLGEKLFF. DNA for the CDR3: TGTGCCAGCAGCGCAGCGGGCTTGGGGGAAAAACTGTTTTTT.

In DNA form, the CDR3 reads TGTGCCAGCAGTGAATCGCGACAGATTGATTCCTACAATGAGCAGTTCTTC. Encoded protein: CASSESRQIDSYNEQFF. This sequence joins TRBV25-1 and TRBJ2-1; possible D gene TRBD1, 5 bases. V shed 1 base and J shed 1 base, with 14 bases lying between them. The CDR3 has 17 residues. Germline loops: CDR1 MGHDK, CDR2 SYGVNS.

The rearrangement uses TRBV27 and TRBJ2-3; 8 nucleotides match TRBD2. CDR1 and CDR2 (germline): MNHEY, SMNVEV (reference sequence). V gave up 2 bases and J gave up 10 bases; unmatched junction bases: 8. This CDR3 is 14 amino acids long. CDR3 DNA: TGTGCCAGCAGTTTAGGAGCGGGAGACGGCCCGCAGTATTTT. This sequence encodes CASSLGAGDGPQYF.

Remarks on this clone: Other DNA variants within this sample encode the same CDR3. The chain links TRBV29-1 to TRBJ1-2; TRBD1 agrees at 7 bases. Per germline, CDR1 SQVTM and CDR2 ANQGSEA. The CDR3 runs 13 residues. The J segment lost 2 bases and the V segment lost 4 bases, leaving 4 bases of the junction unmatched. The CDR3: CSVVVQGNYGYTF. Here the CDR3 DNA reads TGCAGCGTTGTCGTACAGGGGAACTATGGCTACACCTTC.

The gene calls are TRBV9 and TRBJ2-6; 9 bases agree with TRBD2. The germline gives CDR1 SGDLS, CDR2 YYNGEE. After removal of 4 bases from V and 0 bases from J, the junction contained 8 bases not matched to a gene. There are 18 residues in the CDR3. The CDR3 DNA is TGTGCCAGCAGCACCCGGACTAGCGCCCTCTCTGGGGCCAACGTCCTGACTTTC. Residues: CASSTRTSALSGANVLTF.

The rearrangement links TRBV7-8 to TRBJ2-3; D is perhaps TRBD2 (7 bases). CDR3 size: 16 residues. CDR1 is SGHVS and CDR2 is FQNEAQ in the germline V gene. Trimming shortened V by 3 bases and J by 3 bases, and 16 bases separated the two germline ends. In nucleotides, the CDR3 is TGTGCCAGCAGCTTCCTTGGGGGGGCGGAAACAGATACGCAGTATTTT. Protein: CASSFLGGAETDTQYF.

V usage is TRBV9 and J usage is TRBJ2-5, with a weak D call TRBD1 (6 bases). The CDR3 totals 15 residues. Trimming took off 3 bases at V and 2 bases at J, with 14 bases between the two ends. CDR1 is SGDLS, CDR2 YYNGEE, per germline. The CDR3 DNA reads TGTGCCAGCAGCGGGGGATGGGGGCCACAAGAGACCCAGTACTTC. This gives the protein CASSGGWGPQETQYF.

The rearrangement uses TRBV6-5 and TRBJ2-1, with D hard to call. CDR1 MNHEY and CDR2 SVGAGI come from the germline V gene. The CDR3 has 14 residues. The V gene lost 7 bases and the J gene lost 7 bases, with 17 bases spanning the gap. CDR3 sequence (DNA): TGTGCCAGCAAAGACAAGACCTTTGATAATGAGCAGTTCTTC. As protein: CASKDKTFDNEQFF.